Presented here are 25 T cell receptor beta chains from one specimen sequenced in a study of alternative splicing in chronic myeloid leukemia remission. Libraries were built from poly-A-enriched mRNA from around 0.95 ug total RNA. Using the bulk RNA-seq reads, TCRdb records one entry per CDR3 protein without DNA. The sample yields some 400 distinct CDR3 sequences, 98% seen once. The sample was PBMCs. These receptor sequences come from a person aged 25-55 years in good health.

The chain combines TRBV5-1 with TRBJ2-7; the D call from TCRdb, TRBD2, cannot be confirmed without DNA. The CDR3 is made up of 15 amino acids. CDR1 and CDR2 (germline): SGHRS, YFSETQ. CDR3 protein: CASSMELAGSPDQYF.

This rearrangement joins TRBV6-6 to TRBJ2-1; TCRdb reports TRBD2, a call that lacks DNA to check it against. Germline V gene sequence: CDR1 MNHNY, CDR2 SVGAGI (reference sequence). The CDR3 covers 14 residues. The CDR3 protein is CASSKADHYNEQFF.

The chain carries TRBV6-5 and TRBJ1-5; the D gene TCRdb calls, TRBD1, cannot be checked with no DNA. The CDR3 spans 13 residues. Germline CDR1 and CDR2: MNHEY and SVGAGI. This CDR3 is CASSRTGDQPQHF.

This chain uses TRBV18 with TRBJ2-1; the TCRdb call, TRBD1, lacks DNA for checking. CDR3 length: 14 residues. Germline CDR1 reads KGHSH; CDR2 reads LQKENI. CDR3 region: CASSQSGQNNEQFF.

The gene calls are TRBV19 and TRBJ2-1; TCRdb names TRBD2, which stays unverified in the absence of DNA. The CDR3 runs 11 residues. Per the germline V gene, CDR1 is LNHDA and CDR2 is SQIVND (reference sequence). CDR3 region: CASSIVGEQFF.

This clonotype was seen only once. The V and J genes are TRBV7-9 and TRBJ2-7; TCRdb names TRBD2, which stays unverified in the absence of DNA. The CDR3 runs to 16 residues. Germline CDR1 is SEHNR and CDR2 is FQNEAQ (reference sequence). The CDR3 region is CASSLAWGRGPYEQYF. Full variable domain (rest looked up from reference TRBV7-9 and TRBJ2-7): DTGVSQNPRHKITKRGQNVTFRCDPISEHNRLYWYRQTLGQGPEFLTYFQNEAQLEKSRLLSDRFSAERPKGSFSTLEIQRTEQGDSAMYLCASSLAWGRGPYEQYFGPGTRLTVT.

This clonotype was counted only a few times. This chain links TRBV19 with TRBJ2-7; with no DNA, the TCRdb D assignment of TRBD2 cannot be verified. Germline V gene lookup returns CDR1 LNHDA and CDR2 SQIVND (reference sequence). This CDR3 spans 14 amino acids. The CDR3 loop is CASNPGLAAYEQYF.

This rearrangement joins TRBV19 to TRBJ2-1; TCRdb picks TRBD2, but there is no DNA to check that call. The CDR3 contains 17 residues. Germline loops: CDR1 LNHDA, CDR2 SQIVND (reference sequence). CDR3 loop: CASSIPEPAGVYNEQFF. Full variable domain (remainder filled in from reference TRBV19 and TRBJ2-1): DGGITQSPKYLFRKEGQNVTLSCEQNLNHDAMYWYRQDPGQGLRLIYYSQIVNDFQKGDIAEGYSVSREKKESFPLTVTSAQKNPTAFYLCASSIPEPAGVYNEQFFGPGTRLTVL.

V is TRBV7-3 and J is TRBJ2-3; as DNA is missing, the TRBD2 call by TCRdb cannot be tested. The length of the CDR3 is 15 residues. CDR1 and CDR2 (germline): SGHTA, FQGTGA. The CDR3 sequence is CASSRNGGETDTQYF.

This rearrangement joins TRBV4-1 to TRBJ1-5; the D call of TRBD1 rests on TCRdb alone, since no DNA is present to check it. Germline CDR1 and CDR2: MGHRA and YSYEKL. The CDR3 runs 15 residues. The CDR3 here is CASSHTGQSNQPQHF.

V is TRBV18 and J is TRBJ2-5. Germline V gene lookup returns CDR1 KGHSH and CDR2 LQKENI. The CDR3 has 13 amino acids. CDR3 region: CASSPSYQETQYF. Drawing the rest from reference TRBV18 and TRBJ2-5, the complete variable domain is NAGVMQNPRHLVRRRGQEARLRCSPMKGHSHVYWYRQLPEEGLKFMVYLQKENIIDESGMPKERFSAEFPKEGPSILRIQQVVRGDSAAYFCASSPSYQETQYFGPGTRLLVL.

V is TRBV5-6 and J is TRBJ2-3; the D call from TCRdb, TRBD2, cannot be confirmed without DNA. The germline gives CDR1 SGHDT, CDR2 YYEEEE. CDR3 length: 14 residues. CDR3: CASSLVRAVDTQYF.

J is TRBJ2-1 and V is TRBV14; the D gene TCRdb calls, TRBD2, cannot be checked with no DNA. Per germline, CDR1 SGHDN and CDR2 FVKESK. The CDR3 has 12 amino acids. CDR3: CASRGAGVEQFF.

V is TRBV29-1 and J is TRBJ1-1; without DNA, the TCRdb call of TRBD1 cannot be checked. CDR1 is SQVTM and CDR2 is ANQGSEA in the germline V gene. The CDR3 runs 13 residues. CDR3 protein: CSVETGSNTEAFF.

The CDR3 region is CASRPWGQGANQPQHF. The rearrangement links TRBV27 to TRBJ1-5; with no DNA, the TCRdb D assignment of TRBD1 cannot be verified. CDR3 length equals 16 residues. Germline V gives CDR1 MNHEY, CDR2 SMNVEV (reference sequence).

This chain links TRBV5-5 with TRBJ1-1. This CDR3 contains 17 residues. The germline V gene encodes CDR1 SGHKS and CDR2 YYEKEE (reference sequence). The CDR3 is CASSLVPGGKRNTEAFF.

V and J are TRBV7-7 and TRBJ2-1. From germline, CDR1 is SSHAT and CDR2 FNYEAQ (reference sequence). This CDR3 region has 14 residues. CDR3: CASSQSGASNEQFF. Looking up the rest from reference TRBV7-7 and TRBJ2-1 gives the full variable domain: GAGVSQSPRYKVTKRGQDVTLRCDPISSHATLYWYQQALGQGPEFLTYFNYEAQPDKSGLPSDRFSAERPEGSISTLTIQRTEQRDSAMYRCASSQSGASNEQFFGPGTRLTVL.

V usage is TRBV28 and J usage is TRBJ2-7; there is no DNA to check the TCRdb D call of TRBD2. The CDR3 is made up of 16 amino acids. In germline, CDR1 is MDHEN, CDR2 SYDVKM. This CDR3 reads CASSLPRSGETYEQYF.

The J gene is TRBJ1-1, the V gene TRBV4-1; the TCRdb D gene call, TRBD1, has no DNA to confirm it. The germline V gene has CDR1 MGHRA and CDR2 YSYEKL. This CDR3 comprises 14 residues. The CDR3 loop reads CASSLDRGNTEAFF.

This chain links TRBV6-6 with TRBJ2-1. The CDR3 is 13 amino acids. Germline CDR1 reads MNHNY; CDR2 reads SVGAGI (reference sequence). This chain's CDR3 is CASISRRDNEQFF.

The chain has TRBV7-2 and TRBJ2-7; checking the TCRdb D call of TRBD2 is not possible without DNA. The CDR3 has 14 amino acids. Germline CDR1 reads SGHTA; CDR2 reads FQGNSA. CDR3 loop: CASSRTSGNYEQYF.

This clonotype was detected once. The chain carries TRBV21-1 and TRBJ1-2; the D call of TRBD1 rests on TCRdb alone, since no DNA is present to check it. TRBV21-1 is reported as a pseudogene. This CDR3 region has 17 residues. The CDR3 spells CASSLRPYRFLDYGYTF.

This chain joins TRBV29-1 and TRBJ2-3; the D gene TCRdb calls, TRBD2, cannot be checked with no DNA. The CDR3 consists of 17 residues. From germline, CDR1 is SQVTM and CDR2 ANQGSEA. Here the CDR3 reads CSVEPLRTSGRLDTQYF.

The V call is TRBV7-8, the J call TRBJ1-2. The CDR3 covers 15 residues. The germline gives CDR1 SGHVS, CDR2 FQNEAQ. The CDR3 region is CDSSLRGGGEVGYTF.

The J gene is TRBJ2-1, the V gene TRBV7-2; TCRdb's D gene call, TRBD2, goes unchecked for lack of DNA. Germline loops: CDR1 SGHTA, CDR2 FQGNSA. CDR3 length equals 16 residues. This chain's CDR3 is CASSLVGSGNYNEQFF.